This paragraph covers one T cell receptor beta chain sequence. As yet, its antigen is unknown. cDNA encoding TCR beta was synthesized via 5'RACE template switching incorporating UMIs. TCRdb reanalyzed the 5' RACE reads, giving one entry per CDR3 protein sequence and no DNA. Its clone listing holds around 7,400 distinct CDR3 sequences. The sample comes from a study of T cells expressing NK-cell markers. Whole-study context: With respect to HCMV, most of the eight sequenced donors were seropositive, and one was seronegative.

General study findings and limits: Researchers report these clonotypes also headed the CD3+CD56-NKG2C+ fraction in a few donors.

The TCR sequence derives from a man aged 18 to 69 in good health. Sequencing input: blood T cells: a sorted CD56 or NKG2C T cell subset, CD4+ or CD8+ T cells, or bulk PBMC T cells (not recorded which).

CDR3 sequence: CSAEDILTGLFF. The chain is built from TRBV20-1 and TRBJ2-1; the D gene TCRdb calls, TRBD1, cannot be checked with no DNA. Germline assignment: CDR1 DFQATT and CDR2 SNEGSKA (reference sequence). CDR3 size: 12 residues.